The 32 T cell receptor beta chains below were found in one sample sequenced in a study of identifying expanded T cells in peripheral blood. The table came from immunoSEQ multiplex PCR; TCRdb's copy has only in-frame clones and leaves some out. Of some 78,000 clones in the sample, 88% were seen once. Sequencing was done on a sample of blood. The receptors were gathered from a person aged 18 to 75 in good health.

The V call is TRBV28, the J call TRBJ1-2, with TRBD1 matching over 8 bases. V trimming: 6 bases; J trimming: 6 bases; junction bases outside the gene matches: 6. The CDR3 length is 13 residues. From germline, CDR1 is MDHEN and CDR2 SYDVKM. The CDR3 sequence is CASRYRGADGYTF. The CDR3 DNA sequence: TGTGCCAGCAGGTACAGGGGGGCCGATGGCTACACCTTC.

The chain couples TRBV20-1 to TRBJ1-1; maybe TRBD1 (5 bases). V gave up 2 bases and J gave up 4 bases, with 5 bases separating them. CDR1 and CDR2 (germline): DFQATT, SNEGSKA (reference sequence). The CDR3 runs to 11 residues. CDR3 sequence: CSARQGTEAFF. The CDR3 DNA follows: TGCAGTGCTAGACAGGGCACTGAAGCTTTCTTT.

This clone occurred once. The chain joins TRBV11-2 to TRBJ1-5; D call uncertain. The germline gives CDR1 SGHAT, CDR2 FQNNGV. Trimming removed 1 base from V and 6 bases from J, with 4 bases in between. The CDR3 contains 12 residues. DNA of the CDR3: TGTGCCAGCAGCTTAGGAGTTCAGCCCCAGCATTTT. Protein product: CASSLGVQPQHF. The variable domain in full, completed from reference TRBV11-2 and TRBJ1-5, reads EAGVAQSPRYKIIEKRQSVAFWCNPISGHATLYWYQQILGQGPKLLIQFQNNGVVDDSQLPKDRFSAERLKGVDSTLKIQPAKLEDSAVYLCASSLGVQPQHFGDGTRLSIL.

The V and J genes are TRBV5-1 and TRBJ2-3; TRBD1 aligns across 10 bases. Germline CDR1 and CDR2: SGHRS and YFSETQ. CDR3 size: 15 residues. V lost 4 bases, J lost 2 bases, and 4 bases stayed unmatched. The CDR3 is CASSQGQGNTDTQYF. CDR3 DNA sequence: TGCGCCAGCAGCCAGGGACAGGGGAACACAGATACGCAGTATTTT.

The V and J genes are TRBV6-5 and TRBJ1-1, with D unresolved. Germline CDR1 and CDR2: MNHEY and SVGAGI. The CDR3 runs 14 residues. Trimming pared 3 bases from V and 0 bases from J, leaving 8 bases between. The CDR3 spells CASSYSYMNTEAFF. Written as DNA, the CDR3 is TGTGCCAGCAGTTATTCCTATATGAACACTGAAGCTTTCTTT.

The sample holds a few counts of this clone. J is TRBJ2-3 and V is TRBV19; tentative D call: TRBD2 (5 bases). The CDR3 spans 15 residues. CDR1 LNHDA and CDR2 SQIVND come from the germline V gene (reference sequence). Trimming left V 1 base short and J 5 bases short, with 13 bases between. The CDR3 DNA reads as TGTGCCAGTAGTATAGGAACGGGGTTGGGAGATACGCAGTATTTT. Its translation is CASSIGTGLGDTQYF.

This clone was picked up one time. J is TRBJ2-7 and V is TRBV7-2; D remains ambiguous. Per the germline V gene, CDR1 is SGHTA and CDR2 is FQGNSA. The CDR3 has 13 residues. The V end was cut by 3 bases, the J end by 2 bases, with 8 bases between. The CDR3: CASSFAMAYEQYF. CDR3 coding DNA: TGTGCCAGCAGCTTTGCCATGGCCTACGAGCAGTACTTC.

The chain recombines TRBV27 with TRBJ2-3, with unresolved D. The CDR3 is made up of 16 amino acids. V was trimmed by 7 bases and J by 0 bases, leaving 17 bases between them. Germline V gives CDR1 MNHEY, CDR2 SMNVEV (reference sequence). DNA for the CDR3: TGTGCCAGCATCCCGGTCCGGGCCGGGAGCACAGATACGCAGTATTTT. Protein sequence: CASIPVRAGSTDTQYF.

The chain links TRBV7-9 to TRBJ2-7; tentative D call: TRBD1 (5 bases). Trimming took 3 bases from V and 2 from J, leaving 8 bases between them. Germline CDR1 and CDR2: SEHNR and FQNEAQ (reference sequence). The CDR3 consists of 13 residues. In DNA form, the CDR3 reads TGTGCCAGCAGCTTCGACAGCCCCTACGAGCAGTACTTC. It yields the protein CASSFDSPYEQYF.

V and J are TRBV7-6 and TRBJ2-1; D gene unclear. Germline V gene data show CDR1 as SGHVS and CDR2 as FNYEAQ. The CDR3 consists of 12 residues. V lost 1 base, J lost 4 bases, and 2 bases lay in between. CDR3 nucleotide sequence: TGTGCCAGCAGCTTAGGGTACAATGAGCAGTTCTTC. It is translated as CASSLGYNEQFF.

V gene TRBV29-1 combines with J gene TRBJ2-1, with D perhaps being TRBD1 or TRBD2 (6 bases each). Trimming removed 3 bases from V and 2 bases from J, with 11 bases in between. Germline loops: CDR1 SQVTM, CDR2 ANQGSEA. This CDR3 spans 14 amino acids. The CDR3 sequence is CSVEGGDAYNEQFF. CDR3 in DNA: TGCAGCGTTGAGGGGGGCGACGCCTACAATGAGCAGTTCTTC.

The chain employs TRBV7-6 and TRBJ1-1; D may be TRBD1 (6 bases). This CDR3 is 15 amino acids long. Germline-derived CDR1 and CDR2 are SGHVS and FNYEAQ. V lost 5 bases and J 7 bases, leaving 20 bases between the germline ends. This CDR3 is CASSPIYVQGIEAFF. DNA for the CDR3: TGTGCCAGCAGCCCTATATACGTACAGGGAATTGAAGCTTTCTTT.

This chain connects TRBV27 to TRBJ1-1; 7 nucleotides line up with TRBD1. Germline CDR1 reads MNHEY; CDR2 reads SMNVEV (reference sequence). This CDR3 is 12 amino acids long. Trimming cost V 5 bases and J 10 bases; bases outside gene matches: 7. Here the CDR3 reads CASSPQGGPAFF. DNA for the CDR3: TGTGCCAGCAGTCCACAAGGGGGCCCAGCTTTCTTT.

This clone was recorded once. The chain recombines TRBV6-5 with TRBJ1-2; no clear D gene. The V and J ends lost 2 bases and 2 bases respectively, with 3 bases between them. CDR1 and CDR2 (germline): MNHEY, SVGAGI. The CDR3 is 12 amino acids. The CDR3, as DNA: TGTGCCAGCAGTTACGGAAACTATGGCTACACCTTC. Protein sequence: CASSYGNYGYTF.

The rearrangement joins TRBV6-5 to TRBJ1-6; D gene ambiguous. This CDR3 is 13 amino acids long. CDR1 and CDR2 (germline): MNHEY, SVGAGI. The ends were cut back, 2 bases at V and 5 bases at J, with 4 bases in the middle. The CDR3: CASSYADNSPLHF. The CDR3 nucleotides read TGTGCCAGCAGTTACGCAGATAATTCACCCCTCCACTTT.

This clone has just a few counts. V usage is TRBV5-4 and J usage is TRBJ1-1; D call uncertain. This CDR3 is built from 13 residues. The V end lost 1 base, the J end lost 4 bases, and 8 bases lay between the germline ends. CDR1 and CDR2 (germline): SGHNT, YYREEE (reference sequence). For the CDR3, the DNA is TGTGCCAGCAGCTTGAGCTGGGGCACTGAAGCTTTCTTT. Translation: CASSLSWGTEAFF.

The chain employs TRBV29-1 and TRBJ1-4, with 11 bases fitting TRBD1. CDR1 and CDR2 from the germline V gene are SQVTM and ANQGSEA. The V gene end was trimmed by 6 bases and the J gene end by 2 bases; junction bases not matched to a gene: 2. CDR3 length: 14 amino acids. The CDR3 region is CSVGQGATNEKLFF. CDR3 DNA sequence: TGCAGCGTCGGACAGGGGGCTACTAATGAAAAACTGTTTTTT.

The chain has TRBV2 and TRBJ2-5, with a possible D match to TRBD1 (5 bases). The CDR3 consists of 13 residues. Germline V gives CDR1 SNHLY, CDR2 FYNNEI. Trimming stripped 7 bases from V and 7 bases from J, with 16 bases between. The CDR3 is CASMKTETGTQYF. CDR3 nucleotide sequence: TGTGCCAGCATGAAGACAGAAACAGGGACCCAGTACTTC.

The rearrangement links TRBV4-3 to TRBJ1-5, with unresolved D. The ends were cut back, 0 bases at V and 2 bases at J, with 5 bases in the middle. Germline loops: CDR1 LGHNA, CDR2 YSLEER. The CDR3 is 14 residues long. CDR3 residues: CASSQDWGNQPQHF. The CDR3 coding sequence is TGCGCCAGCAGCCAAGATTGGGGCAATCAGCCCCAGCATTTT.

As concerns this clone: One end of the junction is discordant with germline, which a read error may explain. J is TRBJ1-2 and V is TRBV30, with D unclear. This CDR3 has 9 residues. Germline CDR1 GTSNPN, CDR2 SVGIG (reference sequence). The CDR3, as DNA: TGTGCCTGGAGTATTGGACGGAGCTTC. It codes for CAWSIGRSF.

The chain recombines TRBV27 with TRBJ1-2, with 12 bases identical to TRBD1. Looked up from germline, CDR1 is MNHEY and CDR2 is SMNVEV (reference sequence). V lost 5 bases and J lost 7; bases outside the gene matches: 11. This CDR3 contains 16 residues. DNA for the CDR3: TGTGCCAGCAGTCATCGCCCGGGACAGGGGGCGTTTGGCTACACCTTC. It translates to CASSHRPGQGAFGYTF.

The chain has TRBV28 and TRBJ2-7; no clear D. The CDR3 sequence is 13 residues long. Germline V lookup: CDR1 MDHEN, CDR2 SYDVKM. Trimming took off 2 bases at V and 3 bases at J, with 8 bases between the two ends. The CDR3 DNA is TGTGCCAGCAGTTTAGGCCAGCTCTACGAGCAGTACTTC. Residues: CASSLGQLYEQYF.

The rearrangement links TRBV29-1 to TRBJ1-4; D may be TRBD1 (5 bases). Trimming left V 8 bases short and J 5 bases short, with 12 bases between. The CDR3 is 12 residues long. Germline assignment: CDR1 SQVTM and CDR2 ANQGSEA. For the CDR3, the DNA is TGCAGCACGTGGGACGTCAATGAAAAACTGTTTTTT. This sequence encodes CSTWDVNEKLFF.

The V call is TRBV7-2, the J call TRBJ2-5, with 8 bases identical to TRBD2. The trim removed 8 bases at V and 5 bases at J, leaving 4 bases unmatched. The CDR3 covers 12 residues. CDR1 is SGHTA, CDR2 FQGNSA, per germline. Here the CDR3 DNA reads TGTGCCAGCTCGGGGGGGAGGGAGACCCAGTACTTC. Translated: CASSGGRETQYF.

The rearrangement links TRBV5-6 to TRBJ2-7; D is ambiguous. CDR1 is SGHDT and CDR2 is YYEEEE in the germline V gene. The V end was cut by 1 base, the J end by 6 bases, with 8 bases between. This CDR3 spans 12 amino acids. The CDR3 DNA sequence: TGTGCCAGCAGCTTGATTCAGTCCGAGCAGTACTTC. This encodes CASSLIQSEQYF.

This clone has more than one count but fewer than ten. V is TRBV6-5 and J is TRBJ1-5; D uncertain. V lost 5 bases and J lost 6, with 11 bases in between. The CDR3 covers 13 residues. Germline assignment: CDR1 MNHEY and CDR2 SVGAGI. CDR3 bases: TGTGCCAGCAGTCCAGTCCCATTTCAGCCCCAGCATTTT. It yields the protein CASSPVPFQPQHF.

This sequence joins TRBV2 and TRBJ2-5; maybe TRBD2 (6 bases). Trimming stripped 6 bases from V and 4 bases from J, with 15 bases between. The CDR3 length is 14 residues. The V gene's germline CDR1 is SNHLY and CDR2 FYNNEI. The DNA for the CDR3 is TGTGCCAGCAGCGCCAGGGTGGGGGGAGAGACCCAGTACTTC. Translation: CASSARVGGETQYF.

V gene TRBV7-7 combines with J gene TRBJ1-5; D ambiguous. The germline V gene has CDR1 SSHAT and CDR2 FNYEAQ (reference sequence). V lost 0 bases to trimming and J lost 4 bases, with 4 bases between them. This CDR3 has 13 residues. CDR3 DNA sequence: TGTGCCAGCAGCTTAGCCTGGAATCAGCCCCAGCATTTT. As protein: CASSLAWNQPQHF.

The V call is TRBV29-1, the J call TRBJ2-2; D not certain. The CDR3 contains 13 residues. CDR1 and CDR2 (germline): SQVTM, ANQGSEA. The germline V and J ends were trimmed by 7 bases and 2 bases, with 11 bases remaining between them. The CDR3 coding sequence is TGCAGCGCGCCGGGTCCTAACACCGGGGAGCTGTTTTTT. Translating it yields CSAPGPNTGELFF.

This chain joins TRBV4-3 and TRBJ2-3; 12 nucleotides line up with TRBD2. Germline V CDR1 and CDR2: LGHNA, YSLEER. CDR3 length equals 16 residues. The ends lost 3 bases at V and 8 bases at J; junction bases unmatched: 9. The CDR3 DNA follows: TGCGCCAGCAGCCAGCTCCTGCTAGCGGGGGGGAGTACGCAGTATTTT. Protein: CASSQLLLAGGSTQYF.

This chain uses TRBV19 with TRBJ2-7; D may be TRBD1 (6 bases). The length of the CDR3 is 16 residues. Between the trimmed V and J ends, which lost 3 bases and 6 bases, there was a span of 21 bases. CDR1 is LNHDA, CDR2 SQIVND, per germline (reference sequence). The CDR3 DNA reads as TGTGCCAGTAGTATTACGGGGCAGGGGAAATCCGGCGAGCAGTACTTC. The encoded protein is CASSITGQGKSGEQYF.

The gene calls are TRBV5-6 and TRBJ2-3, with D possibly called TRBD1 or TRBD2 (6 bases each). Germline V gene data show CDR1 as SGHDT and CDR2 as YYEEEE. The ends were cut back, 0 bases at V and 2 bases at J, with 10 bases in the middle. CDR3 length: 15 residues. CDR3 sequence: CASSLAPGATDTQYF. The DNA for the CDR3 is TGTGCCAGCAGCTTGGCTCCGGGGGCCACAGATACGCAGTATTTT. The variable domain in full, with the rest retrieved from reference TRBV5-6 and TRBJ2-3, is DAGVTQSPTHLIKTRGQQVTLRCSPKSGHDTVSWYQQALGQGPQFIFQYYEEEERQRGNFPDRFSGHQFPNYSSELNVNALLLGDSALYLCASSLAPGATDTQYFGPGTRLTVL.